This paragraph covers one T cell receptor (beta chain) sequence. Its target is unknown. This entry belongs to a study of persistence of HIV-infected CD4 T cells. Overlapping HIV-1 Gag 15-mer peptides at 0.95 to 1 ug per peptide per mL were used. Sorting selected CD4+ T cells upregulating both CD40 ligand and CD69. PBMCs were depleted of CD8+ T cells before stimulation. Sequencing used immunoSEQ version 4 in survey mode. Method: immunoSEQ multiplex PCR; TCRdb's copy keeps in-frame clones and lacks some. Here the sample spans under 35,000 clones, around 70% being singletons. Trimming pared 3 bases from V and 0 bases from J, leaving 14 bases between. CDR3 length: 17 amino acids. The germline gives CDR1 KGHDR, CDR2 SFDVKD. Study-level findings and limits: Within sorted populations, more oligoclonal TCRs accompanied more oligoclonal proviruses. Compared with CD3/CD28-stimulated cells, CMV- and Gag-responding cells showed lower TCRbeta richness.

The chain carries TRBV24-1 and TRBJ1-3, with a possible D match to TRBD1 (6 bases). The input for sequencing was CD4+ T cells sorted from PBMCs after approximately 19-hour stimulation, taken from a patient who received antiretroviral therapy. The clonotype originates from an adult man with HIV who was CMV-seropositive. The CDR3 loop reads CATSDPRDTSSGNTIYF. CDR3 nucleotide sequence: TGTGCCACCAGTGATCCCCGGGACACCAGCTCTGGAAACACCATATATTTT.